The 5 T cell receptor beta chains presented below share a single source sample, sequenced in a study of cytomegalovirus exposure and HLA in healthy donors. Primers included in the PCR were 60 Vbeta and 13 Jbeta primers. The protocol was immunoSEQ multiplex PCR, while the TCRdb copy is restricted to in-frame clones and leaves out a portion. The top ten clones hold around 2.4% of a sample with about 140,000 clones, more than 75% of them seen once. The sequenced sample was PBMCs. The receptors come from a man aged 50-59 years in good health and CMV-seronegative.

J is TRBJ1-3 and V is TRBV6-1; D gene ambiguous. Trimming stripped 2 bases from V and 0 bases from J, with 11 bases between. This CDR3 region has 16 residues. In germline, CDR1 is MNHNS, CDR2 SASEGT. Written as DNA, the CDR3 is TGTGCCAGCAGTGAATTTGAAAACAACTCTGGAAACACCATATATTTT. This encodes CASSEFENNSGNTIYF.

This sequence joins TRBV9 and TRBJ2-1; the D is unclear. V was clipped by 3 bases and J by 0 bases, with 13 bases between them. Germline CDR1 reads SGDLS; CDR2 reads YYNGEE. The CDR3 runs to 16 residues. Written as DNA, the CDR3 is TGTGCCAGCAGCGAAAAAACAGATTTCTCCTACAATGAGCAGTTCTTC. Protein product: CASSEKTDFSYNEQFF.

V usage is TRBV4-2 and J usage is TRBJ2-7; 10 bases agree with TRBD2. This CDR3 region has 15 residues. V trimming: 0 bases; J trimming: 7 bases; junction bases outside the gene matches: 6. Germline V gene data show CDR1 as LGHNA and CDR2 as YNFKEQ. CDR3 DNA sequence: TGTGCCAGCAGCCAAGAAGAGCGGGAGGGCCTTGAGCAGTACTTC. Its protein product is CASSQEEREGLEQYF.

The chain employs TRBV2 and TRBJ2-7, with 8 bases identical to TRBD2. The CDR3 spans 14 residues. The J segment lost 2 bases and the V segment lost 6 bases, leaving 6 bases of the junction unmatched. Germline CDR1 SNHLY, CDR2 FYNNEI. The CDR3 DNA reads TGTGCCAGCAGAGTAACTAGCGGACCCTACGAGCAGTACTTC. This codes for CASRVTSGPYEQYF. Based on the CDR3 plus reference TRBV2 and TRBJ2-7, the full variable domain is EPEVTQTPSHQVTQMGQEVILRCVPISNHLYFYWYRQILGQKVEFLVSFYNNEISEKSEIFDDQFSVERPDGSNFTLKIRSTKLEDSAMYFCASRVTSGPYEQYFGPGTRLTVT.

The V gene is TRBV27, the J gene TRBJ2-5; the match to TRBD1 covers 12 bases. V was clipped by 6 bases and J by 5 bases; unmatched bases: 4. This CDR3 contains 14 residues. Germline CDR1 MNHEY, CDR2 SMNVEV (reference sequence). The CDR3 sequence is CASSPGTGGETQYF. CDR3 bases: TGTGCCAGCAGCCCCGGGACAGGGGGCGAGACCCAGTACTTC.